This record looks at one TCR beta chain sequence and its context. The target antigen is unknown. TCRdb keeps only in-frame clones here, not all; method: immunoSEQ multiplex PCR. The sample comprises around 130,000 clones, 88% of which are singletons, and about 11% rests with the top ten. PCR or immunohistochemistry showed mismatch repair deficiency in every enrolled patient. These data come from a study of PD-1 blockade in mismatch repair-deficient tumors. Study overall: Patients had 12 mismatch repair-deficient cancer types, all previously treated and progressing. Broader study findings: Rapid post-treatment expansion, then contraction, generally preceding radiologic response, marked tumor-resident clones.

Germline V lookup: CDR1 MNHEY, CDR2 SMNVEV (reference sequence). The V end was cut by 3 bases, the J end by 5 bases, with 13 bases between. There are 15 residues in the CDR3. This material consisted of peripheral blood, taken 70 to 73 weeks after starting pembrolizumab. The clonotype originates from an adult with mismatch repair-deficient cancer. The chain couples TRBV27 to TRBJ2-2; D is perhaps TRBD1 or TRBD2 (6 bases each). CDR3 coding DNA: TGTGCCAGCAGTTTTAGGCAGGGGAGGACCGGGGAGCTGTTTTTT. Translating it yields CASSFRQGRTGELFF.